The sequence of this TCR beta chain was determined in a study of blood T cell repertoires in COVID-19. The length of the CDR3 is 16 residues. Germline CDR1 is LNHDA and CDR2 is SQIVND (reference sequence). V shed 5 bases and J 6 bases; nucleotides not matched to a gene: 7. Profiling relied on immunoSEQ multiplex PCR, and the TCRdb table lists in-frame clones only, not all of them. The sample holds about 170,000 clones, approximately 84% seen once. The clonotype originates from a man in his sixties or seventies with active or convalescent COVID-19. V and J are TRBV19 and TRBJ2-3; 14 bases line up with TRBD2. The sequenced sample was peripheral blood. CDR3 DNA: TGTGCCAGTAGTTCCCGGACTAGCGGGGGGAGGGATACGCAGTATTTT. This sequence encodes CASSSRTSGGRDTQYF.